These T cell receptor beta chains were read from a single sample in a study of blood T cells in healthy people across ages. One entry per CDR3 protein results from TCRdb running MiXCR on the 5' RACE reads. The table shows 800,000 to 1,300,000 distinct CDR3 sequences, with under 30% occurring only once. These data are also associated with another study on T cells of mothers and their children.

Sequenced input: blood. The receptor set was obtained from a girl aged 2 to 10 in good health. Each CDR3 is given with its conserved first and last residue. Each record gives: J gene, D gene, V gene, clone size, CDR3 DNA, CDR3 protein. A D gene is named only where the DNA matches it firmly. Clone size is not always given. Where it is, it says once, few, many or a class for expanded clones.

J gene: TRBJ1-4
D gene: TRBD1
V gene: TRBV7-2
clone size: few
CDR3 DNA: TGTGCCAGCAGCTTCGCAGGGGGTACTAATGAAAAACTGTTTTTT
CDR3 protein: CASSFAGGTNEKLFF

J gene: TRBJ2-6
D gene: TRBD2
V gene: TRBV15
clone size: NA
CDR3 DNA: TGTGCCACCAGCAGAGAAGCGGCAGTGACTAGCGCTGGGGCCAACGTCCTGACTTTC
CDR3 protein: CATSREAAVTSAGANVLTF

J gene: TRBJ2-5
D gene: NA
V gene: TRBV29-1
clone size: NA
CDR3 DNA: TGCAGCGTTGATAGACGACTCCAAGAGACCCAGTACTTC
CDR3 protein: CSVDRRLQETQYF

J gene: TRBJ2-2
D gene: NA
V gene: TRBV2
clone size: few
CDR3 DNA: TGTGCCAGCAGACAGGGAAGGGACACCGGGGAGCTGTTTTTT
CDR3 protein: CASRQGRDTGELFF

J gene: TRBJ2-3
D gene: TRBD2
V gene: TRBV6-4
clone size: many
CDR3 DNA: TGTGCCAGCAGTACTAGCGGGAGCGCAGATACGCAGTATTTT
CDR3 protein: CASSTSGSADTQYF

J gene: TRBJ1-4
D gene: NA
V gene: TRBV5-1
clone size: NA
CDR3 DNA: TGCGCCAGCAGTTTGGATCCTTCTAATGAAAAACTGTTTTTT
CDR3 protein: CASSLDPSNEKLFF

J gene: TRBJ2-7
D gene: TRBD2
V gene: TRBV3-1
clone size: few
CDR3 DNA: TGTGCCAGCAGCCAAGGACTAGCGGGAGGGCCCAACGAGCAGTACTTC
CDR3 protein: CASSQGLAGGPNEQYF

J gene: TRBJ1-3
D gene: TRBD1
V gene: TRBV4-1
clone size: NA
CDR3 DNA: TGCGCCAGCAGCCAGTCCACCTGGGGACAGGGCCCACCGACTGGAAACACCATATATTTT
CDR3 protein: CASSQSTWGQGPPTGNTIYF

J gene: TRBJ1-5
D gene: NA
V gene: TRBV5-5
clone size: NA
CDR3 DNA: TGTGCCAGCAGCTTGTCTGGGCTTAGCAATCAGCCCCAGCATTTT
CDR3 protein: CASSLSGLSNQPQHF

J gene: TRBJ2-2
D gene: TRBD1
V gene: TRBV9
clone size: few
CDR3 DNA: TGTGCCAGCAGCGGACCCGGGACAGAAAACACCGGGGAGCTGTTTTTT
CDR3 protein: CASSGPGTENTGELFF

J gene: TRBJ2-7
D gene: TRBD2
V gene: TRBV28
clone size: NA
CDR3 DNA: TGTGCCAGCAGTTCTTCCTACTTCAGACTAGCGAGAAGAGTCTACGAGCAGTACTTC
CDR3 protein: CASSSSYFRLARRVYEQYF

J gene: TRBJ2-5
D gene: NA
V gene: TRBV7-8
clone size: NA
CDR3 DNA: TGTGCCAGCAGCTTAATGGAGGCGGTGGAGACCCAGTACTTC
CDR3 protein: CASSLMEAVETQYF

J gene: TRBJ2-1
D gene: TRBD2
V gene: TRBV20-1
clone size: NA
CDR3 DNA: TGCAGTGCAAGCGGGGGGCCACACAATGAGCAGTTCTTC
CDR3 protein: CSASGGPHNEQFF

J gene: TRBJ2-7
D gene: NA
V gene: TRBV4-3
clone size: few
CDR3 DNA: TGCGCCAGCAGCCAAGAATTTCCCTACGAGCAGTACTTC
CDR3 protein: CASSQEFPYEQYF

J gene: TRBJ2-1
D gene: TRBD2
V gene: TRBV29-1
clone size: NA
CDR3 DNA: TGCAGCGTTGACGGGGGCCATAGCGGGATATACAATGAGCAGTTCTTC
CDR3 protein: CSVDGGHSGIYNEQFF

J gene: TRBJ1-6
D gene: NA
V gene: TRBV6-2/TRBV6-3
clone size: few
CDR3 DNA: TGTGCCAGCAGTTACGTCGTTGGCAACCAGAATTCACCCCTCCACTTT
CDR3 protein: CASSYVVGNQNSPLHF

J gene: TRBJ2-7
D gene: NA
V gene: TRBV7-9
clone size: NA
CDR3 DNA: TGTGCCAGCAGCCCAGGGACAATGTCCTACGAGCAGTACTTC
CDR3 protein: CASSPGTMSYEQYF

J gene: TRBJ1-4
D gene: NA
V gene: TRBV7-9
clone size: NA
CDR3 DNA: TGTGCCAGCAGCTTCGCTCAGAGGGGTGAAAAACTGTTTTTT
CDR3 protein: CASSFAQRGEKLFF

J gene: TRBJ1-2
D gene: NA
V gene: TRBV14
clone size: once
CDR3 DNA: TGTGCCAGCAGCCCATTTACGCGTTCGGGTCTCAGATTCGGTTACTATGGCTACACCTTC
CDR3 protein: CASSPFTRSGLRFGYYGYTF

J gene: TRBJ2-7
D gene: NA
V gene: TRBV7-2
clone size: many
CDR3 DNA: TGTGCCAGCAGCCTAGGGACTCTTTATTACGAGCAGTACTTC
CDR3 protein: CASSLGTLYYEQYF

J gene: TRBJ2-5
D gene: TRBD2
V gene: TRBV9
clone size: few
CDR3 DNA: TGTGCCAGCAGCGTAGGACTAGCGGGTAACCAAGAGACCCAGTACTTC
CDR3 protein: CASSVGLAGNQETQYF

J gene: TRBJ1-2
D gene: NA
V gene: TRBV27
clone size: few
CDR3 DNA: TGTGCCAGCAGTTCTGACCTCGGACAGTCTTATGGCTACACCTTC
CDR3 protein: CASSSDLGQSYGYTF

J gene: TRBJ1-1
D gene: TRBD1
V gene: TRBV20-1
clone size: many
CDR3 DNA: TGCAGTGCTACGGGACAGCTGAACACTGAAGCTTTCTTT
CDR3 protein: CSATGQLNTEAFF

J gene: TRBJ1-5
D gene: NA
V gene: TRBV6-2/TRBV6-3
clone size: few
CDR3 DNA: TGTGCCAGCAGCAGGGGTGTGGATCAGCCCCAGCATTTT
CDR3 protein: CASSRGVDQPQHF